One and the same sample provided the 14 T cell receptor beta chains below, sequenced in a study of shared clonotypes between healthy human individuals. Here immunoSEQ multiplex PCR was the method, and the copy in TCRdb shows in-frame clones only, minus some. This table has 2 million to 2.5 million clones, 85% to 95% appearing once. Sample: naive CD4+ T cells from PBMCs. Noted subset: CD45RA+ positively selected. The receptors were sampled from a young man in good health. Some clones in this sample may be carry-over from other donors' samples.

The rearrangement links TRBV7-3 to TRBJ2-5, with D perhaps matching TRBD2 (7 bases). Trimming took off 5 bases at V and 11 bases at J, with 18 bases between the two ends. This CDR3 is built from 13 residues. Per germline, CDR1 SGHTA and CDR2 FQGTGA. The CDR3 bases are TGTGCCAGCAGCCCCGGACAGCGGCGGGAGCAGTACTTC. Translation: CASSPGQRREQYF.

J is TRBJ2-3 and V is TRBV19; D is uncertain. The CDR3 consists of 14 residues. The V and J ends lost 7 bases and 5 bases respectively, with 16 bases between them. Germline V gene lookup returns CDR1 LNHDA and CDR2 SQIVND (reference sequence). CDR3 amino acids: CASKQRILGDTQYF. The CDR3, as DNA: TGTGCCAGTAAACAGAGAATTTTAGGAGATACGCAGTATTTT.

Points on this clone: One junction end disagrees with the germline gene, perhaps due to a read error. This chain connects TRBV5-4 to TRBJ1-1; D might be TRBD1 (5 bases). There are 17 residues in the CDR3. Germline V lookup: CDR1 SGHNT, CDR2 YYREEE (reference sequence). The CDR3 DNA follows: TGTACCAGCAGCTTGGGCACGACAGTCAAGATGAACACTGAAGCTTTCTTT. Translated, it gives CTSSLGTTVKMNTEAFF. Together with reference TRBV5-4 and TRBJ1-1, the CDR3 gives the full variable domain: ETGVTQSPTHLIKTRGQQVTLRCSSQSGHNTVSWYQQALGQGPQFIFQYYREEENGRGNFPPRFSGLQFPNYSSELNVNALELDDSALYLCTSSLGTTVKMNTEAFFGQGTRLTVV.

The chain uses TRBV5-1 and TRBJ2-1, with 9 bases lining up with TRBD2. Per germline, CDR1 SGHRS and CDR2 YFSETQ. The CDR3 runs 16 residues. V lost 5 bases to trimming and J lost 4 bases; unmatched junction nucleotides: 10. Here the CDR3 reads CASSQGPGLAYNEQFF. In nucleotides, the CDR3 is TGCGCCAGCAGTCAGGGCCCGGGACTAGCATACAATGAGCAGTTCTTC.

In the case of this clone: Other DNA sequences within the sample encode an identical CDR3. The CDR3 loop is CSARGEETQYF. The CDR3 bases are TGCAGTGCTAGGGGAGAGGAGACCCAGTACTTC. This chain connects TRBV20-1 to TRBJ2-5; weak D call: TRBD2 (5 bases). CDR3 size: 11 residues. Germline V gene sequence: CDR1 DFQATT, CDR2 SNEGSKA (reference sequence). V lost 3 bases and J 5 bases, leaving 7 bases between the germline ends.

This chain joins TRBV5-8 and TRBJ2-4; no clear D. Germline-derived CDR1 and CDR2 are SGHTS and YDEGEE. This CDR3 has 13 amino acids. V was cut by 4 bases and J by 1 base, with 6 bases left in between. CDR3 bases: TGTGCCAGCAGCCTCTTCGCCAAAAACATTCAGTACTTC. Its protein product is CASSLFAKNIQYF.

V gene TRBV19 combines with J gene TRBJ1-2; TRBD1 is a possible D gene (5 bases). This CDR3 contains 15 residues. The germline V and J ends were trimmed by 7 bases and 8 bases, with 23 bases remaining between them. Germline values: CDR1 LNHDA, CDR2 SQIVND (reference sequence). The CDR3 here is CASTDRVGPGWGYTF. The CDR3 region has the DNA TGTGCCAGTACCGATCGGGTGGGGCCCGGCTGGGGCTACACCTTC.

This chain uses TRBV5-1 with TRBJ2-1; 9 bases fit TRBD2. Germline trimming cut 5 bases from V and 2 bases from J; bases unmatched to any gene: 5. CDR3 length equals 15 residues. The germline CDR1 and CDR2 sequences are SGHRS and YFSETQ. The DNA for the CDR3 is TGCGCCAGCAGTTATGGCGGGAGGGCCTACAATGAGCAGTTCTTC. It specifies CASSYGGRAYNEQFF.

This chain connects TRBV14 to TRBJ2-7; D ambiguous. The CDR3 loop spans 15 amino acids. V lost 0 bases, J lost 2 bases, and 11 bases lay in between. The V gene's germline CDR1 is SGHDN and CDR2 FVKESK. CDR3 in amino acids: CASSQDWGGAYEQYF. CDR3 bases: TGTGCCAGCAGCCAAGACTGGGGTGGAGCCTACGAGCAGTACTTC.

The chain uses TRBV7-2 and TRBJ1-5; no definite D call. V shed 5 bases and J shed 3 bases, with 20 bases lying between them. CDR1 is SGHTA and CDR2 is FQGNSA in the germline V gene. The CDR3 consists of 17 residues. This CDR3 reads CASSLSSGGPINQPQHF. CDR3 DNA: TGTGCCAGCAGCCTATCTAGCGGAGGACCCATCAATCAGCCCCAGCATTTT.

The chain combines TRBV5-1 with TRBJ1-1; unclear D gene. Per germline, CDR1 SGHRS and CDR2 YFSETQ. With 1 base removed from V and 1 base from J, the gap between germline ends came to 8 bases. The CDR3 has 14 amino acids. CDR3 nucleotides: TGCGCCAGCAGCTTGACGACTTCGAACACTGAAGCTTTCTTT. Translation gives CASSLTTSNTEAFF.

This clone appeared a single time. The chain carries TRBV27 and TRBJ2-5; D may match TRBD1 or TRBD2 (5 bases each). The germline CDR1 and CDR2 sequences are MNHEY and SMNVEV (reference sequence). Trimming took 6 bases from V and 5 from J, leaving 22 bases between them. This CDR3 contains 16 residues. CDR3 in DNA: TGTGCCAGCAGCCTAAAACAGGCAACCCCGGGGGAGACCCAGTACTTC. It encodes CASSLKQATPGETQYF.

J is TRBJ2-1 and V is TRBV28, with unresolved D. CDR3 length equals 14 residues. Trimming removed 4 bases from V and 8 bases from J, with 15 bases in between. Germline V gene lookup returns CDR1 MDHEN and CDR2 SYDVKM. As DNA, the CDR3 is TGTGCCAGCAGTTCCCTCCATCTACGCGATGAGCAGTTCTTC. Translation gives CASSSLHLRDEQFF. Looking up the rest from reference TRBV28 and TRBJ2-1 gives the full variable domain: DVKVTQSSRYLVKRTGEKVFLECVQDMDHENMFWYRQDPGLGLRLIYFSYDVKMKEKGDIPEGYSVSREKKERFSLILESASTNQTSMYLCASSSLHLRDEQFFGPGTRLTVL.

For this clone: Other DNA sequences in this sample translate to the same CDR3. V gene TRBV6-5 combines with J gene TRBJ2-5, with 7 bases identical to TRBD2. In germline, CDR1 is MNHEY, CDR2 SVGAGI. Unmatched junction bases numbered 1, after V lost 0 bases and J lost 0 bases. The CDR3 loop spans 15 amino acids. The CDR3 here is CASSYSLAYQETQYF. The DNA of the CDR3 is TGTGCCAGCAGTTACTCACTAGCGTACCAAGAGACCCAGTACTTC.